This T cell receptor (beta chain) came from a study of CD8+CD57+ T cells in acquired aplastic anemia. Study-wide points: Between patients and controls, CD8+ Simpson's diversity did not vary significantly. Patients and controls were found to share twenty-nine CD8+ CDR3 sequences.

Profiling that covered TCR beta VDJ and CDR3 relied on genomic DNA as its template. TCRdb processed the reads anew with MiXCR; each CDR3 protein has one entry. The profile shows some 170,000 distinct CDR3 sequences, about 60% of them singletons. There are many counts of this clonotype. Its cognate antigen is unknown. Before being chosen for sequencing, patients had shown CD8+CD57+ cell expansion by flow cytometry. The diagnosis in all patients was severe acquired aplastic anemia. None of the patients had been given any therapy when their blood was sampled. The CDR3 length is 13 residues. Per the germline V gene, CDR1 is LNHNV and CDR2 is YYDKDF (reference sequence). The trim removed 6 bases at V and 1 base at J, leaving 1 base unmatched.

The V call is TRBV15, the J call TRBJ2-3; 7 bases fit TRBD2. Sequenced sample: sorted CD4+, CD8+, or CD8+CD57+ T cells (not recorded which) from PBMCs. The sequence came from a human donor with aplastic anemia. CDR3 DNA sequence: TGTGCCACCAGGGGGGGGGGCACAGATACGCAGTATTTT. Residues: CATRGGGTDTQYF.